The clone carrying this T cell receptor beta chain was counted between two and nine times. Libraries were prepared by immunoSEQ multiplex PCR; TCRdb keeps only in-frame clonotypes and omits some of them. The repertoire holds tens of thousands of clones, 90% to 95% seen once, with 1.4% in the top ten. This entry comes from a study of T cell changes during pregnancy in multiple sclerosis. The ends were cut back, 6 bases at V and 4 bases at J, with 9 bases in the middle. Germline CDR1 reads DFQATT; CDR2 reads SNEGSKA (reference sequence). The CDR3 contains 11 residues. The V call is TRBV20-1, the J call TRBJ1-2; D uncertain. This TCR was sampled from a female donor with multiple sclerosis, enrolled in a pregnancy study. Specimen: peripheral blood, collected before pregnancy. This chain's CDR3 is CSAKEGYGYTF. The CDR3 DNA reads TGCAGTGCCAAAGAGGGCTATGGCTACACCTTC.